This is a list of T cell receptor beta chains from one sample in a study of blood T cells in healthy people across ages. Using its own MiXCR run on the 5' RACE reads, TCRdb lists one record per CDR3 protein. The sample has over a million distinct CDR3 sequences; 55% to 75% are singletons. Sequenced input: blood. All receptors derive from a man between 18 and 29 years old in good health. Each CDR3 is given with its conserved first and last residue. Fields, in order: clone size, D gene, J gene, V gene, CDR3 protein, CDR3 DNA. The D gene is left open where the match is weak. The size of a clone is reported for some rows only, either as once, few or many, or as a class for expanded clones.

clone size: -
D gene: TRBD2
J gene: TRBJ2-2
V gene: TRBV3-1
CDR3 protein: CASSLEVAGFTGELFF
CDR3 DNA: TGTGCCAGCAGCCTGGAGGTAGCGGGGTTCACCGGGGAGCTGTTTTTT

clone size: -
D gene: TRBD1
J gene: TRBJ2-3
V gene: TRBV2
CDR3 protein: CASSDRGFGDTQYF
CDR3 DNA: TGTGCCAGCAGTGACAGGGGGTTTGGAGATACGCAGTATTTT

clone size: -
D gene: -
J gene: TRBJ1-1
V gene: TRBV5-1
CDR3 protein: CASSLQAVNTEAFF
CDR3 DNA: TGCGCCAGCAGCTTACAAGCAGTGAACACTGAAGCTTTCTTT

clone size: once
D gene: -
J gene: TRBJ2-5
V gene: TRBV20-1
CDR3 protein: CSAAPSLRNEETQYF
CDR3 DNA: TGCAGTGCCGCACCCAGCCTGAGAAACGAGGAGACCCAGTACTTC

clone size: few
D gene: TRBD1
J gene: TRBJ2-7
V gene: TRBV12-3/TRBV12-4
CDR3 protein: CASSKTGYGSYEQYF
CDR3 DNA: TGTGCCAGCAGTAAGACAGGGTATGGGTCCTACGAGCAGTACTTC

clone size: -
D gene: -
J gene: TRBJ1-5
V gene: TRBV10-3
CDR3 protein: CAIGRLQGENQPQHF
CDR3 DNA: TGTGCCATCGGGAGGTTACAGGGCGAGAATCAGCCCCAGCATTTT

clone size: few
D gene: -
J gene: TRBJ2-6
V gene: TRBV6-2/TRBV6-3
CDR3 protein: CASGRSESGANVLTF
CDR3 DNA: TGTGCCAGTGGCCGGTCGGAATCTGGGGCCAACGTCCTGACTTTC

clone size: once
D gene: TRBD1
J gene: TRBJ2-7
V gene: TRBV11-2
CDR3 protein: CASSAGDRGYEQYF
CDR3 DNA: TGTGCCAGCAGCGCTGGGGACAGAGGATACGAGCAGTACTTC

clone size: few
D gene: -
J gene: TRBJ2-1
V gene: TRBV5-1
CDR3 protein: CASSTFAGGTTYNEQFF
CDR3 DNA: TGCGCCAGCAGCACCTTTGCAGGGGGGACCACCTACAATGAGCAGTTCTTC

clone size: few
D gene: -
J gene: TRBJ1-2
V gene: TRBV14
CDR3 protein: CASRGPGYTF
CDR3 DNA: TGTGCCAGCAGAGGTCCTGGCTACACCTTC

clone size: -
D gene: -
J gene: TRBJ2-1
V gene: TRBV29-1
CDR3 protein: CSVAEAVGEQFF
CDR3 DNA: TGCAGCGTTGCGGAGGCAGTTGGGGAGCAGTTCTTC

clone size: -
D gene: -
J gene: TRBJ1-2
V gene: TRBV3-1
CDR3 protein: CASSRYDRPNYGYTF
CDR3 DNA: TGTGCCAGCAGCCGGTACGACAGACCTAACTATGGCTACACCTTC

clone size: -
D gene: TRBD1
J gene: TRBJ1-1
V gene: TRBV9
CDR3 protein: CASSVIDRGLTEAFF
CDR3 DNA: TGTGCCAGCAGCGTAATAGACAGGGGGTTAACTGAAGCTTTCTTT

clone size: -
D gene: -
J gene: TRBJ1-2
V gene: TRBV20-1
CDR3 protein: CSAPPAPNYGYTF
CDR3 DNA: TGCAGTGCCCCCCCAGCTCCCAACTATGGCTACACCTTC

clone size: -
D gene: -
J gene: TRBJ2-1
V gene: TRBV2
CDR3 protein: CASRRGNGEQFF
CDR3 DNA: TGTGCCAGCAGAAGGGGTAACGGTGAGCAGTTCTTC

clone size: few
D gene: TRBD1
J gene: TRBJ1-2
V gene: TRBV12-3/TRBV12-4
CDR3 protein: CASSARGRDYGYTF
CDR3 DNA: TGTGCCAGCAGTGCCAGGGGGCGAGACTATGGCTACACCTTC

clone size: -
D gene: -
J gene: TRBJ2-5
V gene: TRBV29-1
CDR3 protein: CSVDKELGSETQYF
CDR3 DNA: TGCAGCGTTGACAAGGAGCTGGGGTCCGAGACCCAGTACTTC

clone size: few
D gene: -
J gene: TRBJ2-5
V gene: TRBV29-1
CDR3 protein: CSVAEVGETQYF
CDR3 DNA: TGCAGCGTGGCAGAGGTAGGGGAGACCCAGTACTTC

clone size: -
D gene: TRBD2
J gene: TRBJ2-3
V gene: TRBV20-1
CDR3 protein: CSASPSGAGGQVDTQYF
CDR3 DNA: TGCAGTGCTTCCCCCTCCGGCGCGGGGGGCCAGGTAGATACGCAGTATTTT

clone size: -
D gene: TRBD1
J gene: TRBJ2-1
V gene: TRBV4-3
CDR3 protein: CASSLFTGDSYNEQFF
CDR3 DNA: TGCGCCAGCAGCCTATTTACAGGGGACTCCTACAATGAGCAGTTCTTC

clone size: few
D gene: -
J gene: TRBJ2-7
V gene: TRBV12-3/TRBV12-4
CDR3 protein: CASSLERLRQSMYEQYF
CDR3 DNA: TGTGCCAGCAGTTTAGAGCGATTGCGACAGTCCATGTACGAGCAGTACTTC

clone size: -
D gene: -
J gene: TRBJ1-6
V gene: TRBV6-2/TRBV6-3
CDR3 protein: CASSLAGAGNSPLHF
CDR3 DNA: TGTGCCAGCAGTTTGGCGGGTGCAGGTAATTCACCCCTCCACTTT

clone size: few
D gene: TRBD2
J gene: TRBJ2-7
V gene: TRBV4-1
CDR3 protein: CASSNENSREAGFYEQYF
CDR3 DNA: TGCGCCAGCAGCAACGAAAACTCGCGGGAGGCCGGGTTCTACGAGCAGTACTTC